These 21 T cell receptor beta chains share one sample of origin, sequenced in a study of cytomegalovirus exposure and HLA in healthy donors. Primers included in the PCR were 60 Vbeta and 13 Jbeta primers. The table came from immunoSEQ multiplex PCR; TCRdb's copy has only in-frame clones and leaves some out. The sample has 250,000 or so clones; 80% to 95% are singletons. The sample taken for sequencing was PBMCs. The receptors derive from a girl aged 2-10 years in good health and CMV-seronegative.

Turning to this clone: Its ends do not fully match the called genes, so a read error is possible. The J gene is TRBJ2-4, the V gene TRBV2; TRBD1 matches 10 bases. The CDR3 is 14 residues long. The germline CDR1 and CDR2 sequences are SNHLY and FYNNEI. CDR3 sequence reads: CASREGVSGTGVRF. The CDR3 region has the DNA TGTGCCAGCAGGGAGGGGGTTTCCGGGACAGGGGTCCGCTTC.

As for this clone: The junction differs from germline at one of its ends, possibly a read error. The chain joins TRBV7-9 to TRBJ1-1, with D maybe TRBD1 (5 bases). The CDR3 sequence is 13 residues long. In germline, CDR1 is SEHNR, CDR2 FQNEAQ (reference sequence). In DNA, the CDR3 is TGTTCCAGCAGCGGAACCGGGGGGACTGAAGCTTTCTTT. Amino acid sequence: CSSSGTGGTEAFF. The complete variable domain, with remaining parts taken from reference TRBV7-9 and TRBJ1-1, reads DTGVSQNPRHKITKRGQNVTFRCDPISEHNRLYWYRQTLGQGPEFLTYFQNEAQLEKSRLLSDRFSAERPKGSFSTLEIQRTEQGDSAMYLCSSSGTGGTEAFFGQGTRLTVV.

J is TRBJ2-1 and V is TRBV5-6, with 7 bases identical to TRBD1. The CDR3 spans 17 residues. Germline trimming cut 0 bases from V and 4 bases from J; bases unmatched to any gene: 10. CDR1 and CDR2 (germline): SGHDT, YYEEEE. The CDR3 DNA reads as TGTGCCAGCAGCTTGGATCCGGGGACAGATTCTTACAATGAGCAGTTCTTC. This translates into CASSLDPGTDSYNEQFF.

Concerning this clone: The junction departs from germline at one end; a sequencing error may be responsible. This chain connects TRBV7-7 to TRBJ2-3; D unclear. Germline CDR1 SSHAT, CDR2 FNYEAQ (reference sequence). The CDR3 covers 13 residues. CDR3 protein: CASSSGRIDTQYF. DNA of the CDR3: TGTGCTAGCAGCTCAGGCCGGATAGATACGCAGTATTTT.

This chain links TRBV13 with TRBJ2-3; 11 bases align to TRBD2. The CDR3 contains 17 residues. Germline V gene sequence: CDR1 PRHDT, CDR2 FYEKMQ (reference sequence). With V trimmed by 5 bases and J by 4 bases, 11 bases remained unmatched. CDR3 protein: CASSMKTSGAESDTQYF. Here the CDR3 DNA reads TGTGCCAGCAGCATGAAGACTAGCGGGGCAGAATCAGATACGCAGTATTTT.

The genes are TRBV11-2 and TRBJ2-1; D perhaps matches TRBD2 (6 bases). Germline V gene sequence: CDR1 SGHAT, CDR2 FQNNGV. The CDR3 is made up of 15 amino acids. V was trimmed by 4 bases and J by 4 bases, leaving 14 bases between them. The CDR3 coding sequence is TGTGCCAGCAGCTCACGGGGACTCACATACAATGAGCAGTTCTTC. This gives the protein CASSSRGLTYNEQFF.

This clone is a singleton in its sample. Different DNA sequences within this sample yield the same CDR3. The chain uses TRBV20-1 and TRBJ2-5; perhaps TRBD1 as D (6 bases). V shed 6 bases and J shed 5 bases, with 10 bases lying between them. The germline V gene encodes CDR1 DFQATT and CDR2 SNEGSKA (reference sequence). The CDR3 totals 11 residues. CDR3: CSAVRGETQYF. The CDR3 nucleotides are TGCAGTGCCGTGAGGGGGGAGACCCAGTACTTC.

About this clone: One end of the junction does not line up with germline, which may come from a read error. The gene calls are TRBV7-7 and TRBJ2-3; 13 nucleotides line up with TRBD2. Germline assignment: CDR1 SSHAT and CDR2 FNYEAQ (reference sequence). CDR3 length: 17 amino acids. The CDR3 loop is CASSQGLAGEKRGAQYF. CDR3 DNA: TGTGCTAGCAGCCAAGGACTAGCGGGGGAAAAGAGGGGGGCGCAGTATTTT.

The J gene is TRBJ2-6, the V gene TRBV5-4; 7 bases map to TRBD1. Trimming removed 3 bases from V and 1 base from J; junction bases left unmatched: 10. The CDR3 covers 18 residues. Germline V lookup: CDR1 SGHNT, CDR2 YYREEE (reference sequence). CDR3 loop: CASSSGTEGDSGANVLTF. The CDR3 DNA sequence: TGTGCCAGCAGCTCGGGGACAGAGGGAGATTCTGGGGCCAACGTCCTGACTTTC.

Remarks on this clone: The identical CDR3 is also encoded by other nucleotide sequences in the sample. This chain links TRBV27 with TRBJ1-1; maybe TRBD1 (5 bases). This CDR3 has 13 amino acids. V was pared by 3 bases and J by 5 bases, with 10 bases between. In germline, CDR1 is MNHEY, CDR2 SMNVEV (reference sequence). The CDR3 bases are TGTGCCAGCAGTTTGCAGGGCTATACTGAAGCTTTCTTT. This gives the protein CASSLQGYTEAFF.

As to this clone: One end of the junction fails to match germline, which may point to a read error. The chain recombines TRBV7-9 with TRBJ2-2, with 10 bases identical to TRBD2. This CDR3 is 14 amino acids long. Germline loops: CDR1 SEHNR, CDR2 FQNEAQ (reference sequence). CDR3 sequence (DNA): TGTTCCAGCAGCTTAGCGGGGGGCACCGGGGAGCTGTTTTTT. This encodes CSSSLAGGTGELFF.

This clone was seen just once. The chain couples TRBV11-3 to TRBJ2-3; TRBD1 agrees at 12 bases. Germline V lookup: CDR1 SGHNT, CDR2 YENEEA. The CDR3 spans 19 residues. With 1 base clipped from V and 5 bases from J, the junction kept 13 bases outside the gene matches. The CDR3 here is CASSLGGQGASQGGDTQYF. The DNA for the CDR3 is TGTGCCAGCAGCTTAGGGGGACAGGGGGCCTCCCAGGGGGGAGATACGCAGTATTTT. The full variable domain, in which reference TRBV11-3 and TRBJ2-3 provide the parts outside the CDR3, is EAGVVQSPRYKIIEKKQPVAFWCNPISGHNTLYWYLQNLGQGPELLIRYENEEAVDDSQLPKDRFSAERLKGVDSTLKIQPAELGDSAVYLCASSLGGQGASQGGDTQYFGPGTRLTVL.

The chain recombines TRBV29-1 with TRBJ1-1; 7 positions match TRBD1. The CDR3 is made up of 14 amino acids. The V and J ends lost 4 bases and 0 bases, in that order; junction bases with no gene match: 5. CDR1 and CDR2 from the germline V gene are SQVTM and ANQGSEA. The CDR3 DNA reads as TGCAGCGTTGCCCTACAGGGGATGAACACTGAAGCTTTCTTT. As protein: CSVALQGMNTEAFF.

This clone was observed once. This chain connects TRBV10-3 to TRBJ2-1, with 9 bases identical to TRBD2. From germline, CDR1 is ENHRY and CDR2 SYGVKD. Trimming took 0 bases from V and 4 from J; bases not matched to a gene: 10. The CDR3 spans 18 residues. The CDR3 bases are TGTGCCATCAGTGAGTCGGTTTGGCCTGCGGGGGGGTACAATGAGCAGTTCTTC. Amino acids: CAISESVWPAGGYNEQFF.

The genes are TRBV5-1 and TRBJ1-3; 7 bases are a match to TRBD1. The CDR3 is 17 residues long. CDR1 and CDR2 (germline): SGHRS, YFSETQ. V was pared by 5 bases and J by 0 bases, with 11 bases of the junction left unmatched. CDR3 sequence (DNA): TGCGCCAGCAGAGGAATAACAGGGGACTTCTCTGGAAACACCATATATTTT. Translated: CASRGITGDFSGNTIYF.

V and J are TRBV7-8 and TRBJ1-5; D ambiguous. Germline V CDR1 and CDR2: SGHVS, FQNEAQ. V lost 5 bases and J 4 bases, leaving 21 bases between the germline ends. The CDR3 sequence is 17 residues long. The chain's CDR3 is CASSPLLHRLENQPQHF. The CDR3 coding sequence is TGTGCCAGCAGCCCCCTCCTACACAGATTAGAAAATCAGCCCCAGCATTTT.

V and J are TRBV28 and TRBJ2-3; 8 bases match TRBD2. The CDR3 contains 16 residues. The trim removed 6 bases at V and 3 bases at J, leaving 11 bases unmatched. Germline lookup yields CDR1 MDHEN and CDR2 SYDVKM. This CDR3 reads CASSAGSGSLTDTQYF. The CDR3, as DNA: TGTGCCAGCAGCGCGGGAAGCGGGAGTCTGACAGATACGCAGTATTTT.

The rearrangement joins TRBV18 to TRBJ2-3, with TRBD2 matching over 9 bases. The germline gives CDR1 KGHSH, CDR2 LQKENI. The length of the CDR3 is 15 residues. J lost 6 bases, V lost 4 bases, and 8 bases had no gene match. CDR3 amino acids: CASSHPGLAPDTQYF. In nucleotides, the CDR3 is TGTGCCAGCTCACATCCGGGACTAGCACCCGATACGCAGTATTTT.

This chain connects TRBV4-2 to TRBJ2-7, with TRBD1 as a possible D gene (7 bases). Germline V gene lookup returns CDR1 LGHNA and CDR2 YNFKEQ. The CDR3 runs to 15 residues. Trimming took off 6 bases at V and 3 bases at J, with 18 bases between the two ends. The CDR3 sequence is CASRPTEGQLYEQYF. In nucleotides, the CDR3 is TGTGCCAGCAGGCCCACGGAGGGACAGCTCTACGAGCAGTACTTC.

Turning to this clone: This specimen includes other DNA sequences encoding the same CDR3. The V call is TRBV5-1, the J call TRBJ2-3; TRBD2 matches at 14 bases. The J segment lost 4 bases and the V segment lost 0 bases, leaving 1 base of the junction unmatched. The CDR3 runs to 16 residues. Germline-derived CDR1 and CDR2 are SGHRS and YFSETQ. DNA for the CDR3: TGCGCCAGCAGCTTGGGACTAGCGGGGGGGCCAGATACGCAGTATTTT. This sequence encodes CASSLGLAGGPDTQYF.

This clone was counted only a few times. The J gene is TRBJ1-1, the V gene TRBV27; D not resolved. The CDR3 extends over 14 amino acids. The V and J ends lost 5 bases and 3 bases respectively, with 13 bases between them. Per the germline V gene, CDR1 is MNHEY and CDR2 is SMNVEV (reference sequence). DNA of the CDR3: TGTGCCAGCAGTCCCGGCAGGTTGGACACTGAAGCTTTCTTT. Its translation: CASSPGRLDTEAFF.